This TCR beta chain was sequenced during a study of T-cell reconstitution after alpha-beta-depleted transplantation in children. Findings of the study overall: As was reported, about two months after transplant, alpha-beta T cells came from several hundred expanded graft clones. Surviving thymic progenitors and recipient T cells were the source of high TCRbeta diversity at day 60 in some patients. T cells produced anew were the main source of T-cell counts and diversity one year after transplant.

Preparation of the TCRbeta library used unique molecular identifiers. One entry per CDR3 protein, called by TCRdb with MiXCR from the PCR reads. The data contain 530,000 or so distinct CDR3 sequences, 27% of them seen just once; the ten biggest clones take up 36%. As to this clonotype: The antigen is undetermined.

The CDR3 is made up of 16 amino acids. CDR1 is SGHTA, CDR2 FQGNSA, per germline. V dropped 0 bases and J dropped 5; count of bases not matched to a gene: 7. The clonotype comes from a boy younger than two with Wiskott-Aldrich syndrome, due to receive a stem cell transplant. Specimen: PBMCs, collected before TCRalphabeta/CD19-depleted stem cell transplant. The chain couples TRBV7-2 to TRBJ2-1, with 7 bases lining up with TRBD2. CDR3 loop: CASSLAGRTRNNEQFF. The CDR3 DNA reads TGTGCCAGCAGCTTAGCGGGTCGGACTAGGAACAATGAGCAGTTCTTC.